This T cell receptor (beta chain) was sequenced for a study of blood T cell repertoires in COVID-19. On the study more broadly: PBMCs, B-cell-depleted T cells, or T cells were the source of the cDNA or gDNA that made up the material.

TCRdb keeps only in-frame clones here, not all; method: immunoSEQ multiplex PCR. The sample yields 45,000 or so clones, 80% to 90% seen once. The CDR3 consists of 15 residues. Trimming pared 3 bases from V and 4 bases from J, leaving 15 bases between. Germline CDR1 reads KGHSY; CDR2 reads FQNENV. Sequencing used peripheral blood. The chain is built from TRBV16 and TRBJ1-1; possibly TRBD1 for D (5 bases). The receptor was isolated from a human donor in a cohort sampled during active COVID-19. The CDR3 DNA reads as TGTGCCAGCAGCCAGGGAGGGGAGGGGCTCACTGAAGCTTTCTTT. Its translation: CASSQGGEGLTEAFF.